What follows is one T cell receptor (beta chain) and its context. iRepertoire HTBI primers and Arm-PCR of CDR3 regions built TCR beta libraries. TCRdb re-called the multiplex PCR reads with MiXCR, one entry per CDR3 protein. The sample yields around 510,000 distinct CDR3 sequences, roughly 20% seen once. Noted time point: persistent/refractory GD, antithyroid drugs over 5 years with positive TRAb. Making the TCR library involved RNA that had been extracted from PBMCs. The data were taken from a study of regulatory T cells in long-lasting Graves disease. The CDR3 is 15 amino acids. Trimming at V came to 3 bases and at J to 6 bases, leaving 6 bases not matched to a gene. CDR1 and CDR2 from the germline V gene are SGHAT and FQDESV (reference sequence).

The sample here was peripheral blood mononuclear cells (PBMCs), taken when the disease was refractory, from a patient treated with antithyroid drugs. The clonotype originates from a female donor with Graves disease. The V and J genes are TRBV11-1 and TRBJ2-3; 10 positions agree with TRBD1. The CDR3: CASSLRDRGFDTQYF. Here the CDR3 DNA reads TGTGCCAGCAGCTTGCGGGACAGGGGTTTCGATACGCAGTATTTT.